These T cell receptor beta chains were read from a single sample in a study of shared clonotypes between healthy human individuals. Only in-frame clones appear in the TCRdb table, and some are missing; sequencing was by immunoSEQ multiplex PCR. Seen here are more than 2 million clones, 80% to 95% observed once, and the top ten hold about 1.7%. Sequencing was carried out using naive CD8+ T cells from PBMCs. These receptors all come from a man between 18 and 29 years old in good health. Some clones in this sample may be carry-over from other donors' samples. CDR3s include the opening cysteine and the closing phenylalanine or tryptophan. The D gene is left open where the match is weak. Rows give clone size only sometimes, using once, few, many, or a class for an expanded clone.

>TRBV28|.|TRBJ2-7|.
TGTGCCATAGTACAGGGGAAGAAGCGGGGGCGGTCTGTCGAGCAGTACTTC
CAIVQGKKRGRSVEQYF
>TRBV28|.|TRBJ1-2|.
TGTGCCAGCCCTTCGCCCCTACAGGAGATCTATGGCTACACCTTC
CASPSPLQEIYGYTF
>TRBV27|.|TRBJ2-2|.
TGTGCCAGCAGTTTTACTGGGGGCCTGACCGGGGAGCTGTTTTTT
CASSFTGGLTGELFF
>TRBV2|.|TRBJ2-7|TRBD1
TGTGCCAGCAGCCCCGGGACAGTAATCTACGAGCAGTACTTC
CASSPGTVIYEQYF
>TRBV27|.|TRBJ1-5|TRBD1
TGTGCCAGCAGTACTCTTAGGGGGCATCAGCCCCAGCATTTT
CASSTLRGHQPQHF
>TRBV27|.|TRBJ2-1|TRBD1
TGTGCCAGCACCTTAGGGGGCGCGAGAAATGAGCAGTTCTTC
CASTLGGARNEQFF
>TRBV18|.|TRBJ2-7|.
TGTGCCAGCTCACCAGGGGTGAGGGCGGCCCACGAGCAGTACTTC
CASSPGVRAAHEQYF
>TRBV7-9|few|TRBJ1-1|.
TGTGCCAGCAGCTTAGCGGGCGTTAGCACTGAAGCTTTCTTT
CASSLAGVSTEAFF
>TRBV11-2|.|TRBJ2-3|.
TGTGCCAGCAGCCAGAACGAGGGGAGCGCAGATACGCAGTATTTT
CASSQNEGSADTQYF
>TRBV30|.|TRBJ2-1|TRBD2
TGTGCCTGGAGAAGTTGGCGGGAGGCCACTTACAATGAGCAGTTCTTC
CAWRSWREATYNEQFF
>TRBV2|.|TRBJ1-2|TRBD1
TGTGCCAGCAGGACAGGGAACTATGGCTACACCTTC
CASRTGNYGYTF
>TRBV5-1|once|TRBJ2-3|TRBD1
TGCGCCAGCAGCCAGACGACAGGGGGCGGAGATACGCAGTATTTT
CASSQTTGGGDTQYF
>TRBV9|.|TRBJ2-2|.
TGTGCCAGCAGCTCTAGTCCTCGGGAGCCGGACACCGGGGAGCTGTTTTTT
CASSSSPREPDTGELFF
>TRBV29-1|.|TRBJ2-3|.
TGCAGCGTCGCGGGGACAGTAGGCACAGATACGCAGTATTTT
CSVAGTVGTDTQYF
>TRBV27|.|TRBJ1-3|.
TGTGCCAGCAGTTTACGGGGGGCGTATGGAAACACCATATATTTT
CASSLRGAYGNTIYF
>TRBV9|.|TRBJ2-6|.
TGTGCCAGCAGCGTGTACTCTGGGGCCAACGTCCTGACTTTC
CASSVYSGANVLTF
>TRBV28|.|TRBJ1-2|TRBD1
TGTGCCAGCAGTTCAAGACAGGGCCGGGTTAGGTATGGCTACACCTTC
CASSSRQGRVRYGYTF
>TRBV19|.|TRBJ2-7|.
TGTGCCAGTAGTCCCCAGGGCCTTACCTACGAGCAGTACTTC
CASSPQGLTYEQYF
>TRBV4-1|once|TRBJ2-3|.
TGCGCCAGCAGCTTCCTCCCTAAACTGGATACGCAGTATTTT
CASSFLPKLDTQYF
>TRBV9|.|TRBJ2-1|TRBD2
TGTGCCAGCAGCGTGAGGGGAACATGGACTAGAAACAATGAGCAGTTCTTC
CASSVRGTWTRNNEQFF
>TRBV5-4|.|TRBJ2-1|.
TGTGCCAGCAGCCCGACCCTTATAGGGGATCCCAATGAGCAGTTCTTC
CASSPTLIGDPNEQFF
>TRBV29-1|once|TRBJ2-1|TRBD1
TGCAGCGTTGAAGATCGATTGCTTGGGACAGGGAGGAATGAGCAGTTCTTC
CSVEDRLLGTGRNEQFF
>TRBV1|.|TRBJ2-4|.
TGCACCAGCAGCCAAGATCAGGGAGTAGGAGCCAAAAACATTCAGTACTTC
CTSSQDQGVGAKNIQYF
>TRBV9|once|TRBJ2-1|.
TGTGCCAGCAGCCCCCGTACCAATGAGCAGTTCTTC
CASSPRTNEQFF
>TRBV5-6|.|TRBJ2-2|.
TGTGCCAGCAGCGTACGAGACACCGGGGAGCTGTTTTTT
CASSVRDTGELFF
>TRBV6-1|.|TRBJ2-1|TRBD2
TGTGCCAGCAGTCCGGGACTAGCGGGAGAAGGTGAGCAGTTCTTC
CASSPGLAGEGEQFF
>TRBV5-5|.|TRBJ2-3|TRBD1
TGTGCCAGCAGCTTCACTCCCGGACAGGGAGCTCGGGATACGCAGTATTTT
CASSFTPGQGARDTQYF
>TRBV27|once|TRBJ2-1|.
TGTGCCAGCAGTTTATTCACTAGCACATACAATGAGCAGTTCTTC
CASSLFTSTYNEQFF
>TRBV4-2|.|TRBJ2-3|.
TGTGCCAGCAAAGGGGCCCCAGATACGCAGTATTTT
CASKGAPDTQYF
>TRBV7-9|once|TRBJ1-1|.
TGTGCCAGCAGCCCCCCCCGGCCCGGGGCGAACACTGAAGCTTTCTTT
CASSPPRPGANTEAFF
>TRBV28|.|TRBJ1-3|.
TGTGCCAGCAACTTCGGCACCCTCTCTGGAAACACCATATATTTT
CASNFGTLSGNTIYF
>TRBV7-9|once|TRBJ2-7|.
TGTGCCAGCAGCTTAGGGGAAAAGGCCGAGCAGTACTTC
CASSLGEKAEQYF
>TRBV7-9|.|TRBJ2-1|.
TGTGCCAGCAGCCCAGGGACTTTGAACAATGAGCAGTTCTTC
CASSPGTLNNEQFF
>TRBV18|.|TRBJ1-2|.
TGTGCCAGCTCACCACCGAGTGAGAACTATGGCTACACCTTC
CASSPPSENYGYTF
>TRBV7-9|.|TRBJ2-7|.
TGTGCCAGCAGCCGGGTTGGAAGCTCCTACGAGCAGTACTTC
CASSRVGSSYEQYF
>TRBV27|.|TRBJ2-5|.
TGTGCCAGCAGTCCCCGAGGGGTTGCAGAGACCCAGTACTTC
CASSPRGVAETQYF
>TRBV27|.|TRBJ2-2|.
TGTGCCAGCAGTTTATTAACCCCCCGGGGCACCGGGGAGCTGTTTTTT
CASSLLTPRGTGELFF
>TRBV27|.|TRBJ1-2|TRBD1
TGTGCCAGCAGTTTGTCCGGGACAGGGGATGAAAACTATGGCTACACCTTC
CASSLSGTGDENYGYTF
>TRBV6-1|.|TRBJ2-7|.
TGTGCCAGCGGACCTCACCAGCACTACGAGCAGTACTTC
CASGPHQHYEQYF
>TRBV9|.|TRBJ1-1|TRBD1
TGTGCCAGCAGCGCCCCCCGAGACAGGGGGTCCTTGAACACTGAAGCTTTCTTT
CASSAPRDRGSLNTEAFF
>TRBV28|.|TRBJ2-7|TRBD2
TGTGCCAGCATGACTATCGTGACTAGCGTCTACGAGCAGTACTTC
CASMTIVTSVYEQYF
>TRBV7-9|.|TRBJ2-1|TRBD1
TGTGCCAGCAGCTCCCCGGGTACAGGGGGCGCAGAGCAGTTCTTC
CASSSPGTGGAEQFF
>TRBV6-5|once|TRBJ1-3|TRBD1
TGTGCCAGCAGTAAACAGGGGCCTGGAAACACCATATATTTT
CASSKQGPGNTIYF
>TRBV28|.|TRBJ1-4|.
TGTGCCAGCAGTTTTATAGGGGACGGCGAAAAACTGTTTTTT
CASSFIGDGEKLFF
>TRBV2|.|TRBJ1-1|.
TGTGCCAGCAGTGAATTAAATGGCAACTTATACACTGAAGCTTTCTTT
CASSELNGNLYTEAFF
>TRBV5-1|.|TRBJ2-7|.
TGCGCCAGCAGCCCCTATGAGCAGTCCTACGAGCAGTACTTC
CASSPYEQSYEQYF
>TRBV27|.|TRBJ2-7|TRBD1
TGTGCCAGCAGTTTATCCCGGGACAGCTCCTACGAGCAGTACTTC
CASSLSRDSSYEQYF
>TRBV28|.|TRBJ2-2|.
TGTGCCAGCAGTTTATTTGAGGGCGATGCCGGCACCGGGGAGCTGTTTTTT
CASSLFEGDAGTGELFF
>TRBV7-2|.|TRBJ2-7|.
TGTGCCAGCAGCCCAAGGACAACCTCCTACGAGCAGTACTTC
CASSPRTTSYEQYF
>TRBV7-9|.|TRBJ2-7|TRBD2
TGTGCCAGCAGCTTAGTCCGGGAGGCACCCTACGAGCAGTACTTC
CASSLVREAPYEQYF
>TRBV14|.|TRBJ2-7|TRBD1
TGTGCCAGCAGCCTTGGACAGGGGGCGTACGAGCAGTACTTC
CASSLGQGAYEQYF
>TRBV7-3|.|TRBJ2-1|TRBD2
TGTGCCAGCAGCCAACTAGCGGGAGGTTTCGATGAGCAGTTCTTC
CASSQLAGGFDEQFF